This TCR beta chain stems from a study of brain T cells in children with intractable seizures. Study results and limitations: Pre-surgery blood may have been undersampled, hiding some clones. Viral specificity was inferred only from CDR3 similarity; HCMV serostatus was unknown.

The time point is: blood from clinic visit 5 months post-surgery; TSC patient then seizure free. Only cases whose brain tissue showed the highest T cell transcript signatures were sequenced. Pre-surgery treatment included at least one anti-epileptic drug. Some clones are missing from TCRdb's copy, which holds only in-frame ones; the method was immunoSEQ multiplex PCR. The sample holds a few hundred thousand clones; roughly 93% are singletons and the top ten take about 5.8%. This clone was seen only once. The antigen remains unidentified. The length of the CDR3 is 15 residues. Trimming shortened V by 6 bases and J by 5 bases, and 18 bases separated the two germline ends. Germline-derived CDR1 and CDR2 are SGHTA and FQGTGA.

The chain carries TRBV7-3 and TRBJ2-3; D possibly corresponds to TRBD2 (6 bases). The source material was peripheral blood, sampled approximately 5 months after surgery. This clonotype was obtained from a boy under two years old with tuberous sclerosis and intractable seizures. The CDR3 sequence is CASSIRGDSGDTQYF. The CDR3 DNA reads as TGTGCCAGCAGTATACGCGGGGACTCGGGAGATACGCAGTATTTT.